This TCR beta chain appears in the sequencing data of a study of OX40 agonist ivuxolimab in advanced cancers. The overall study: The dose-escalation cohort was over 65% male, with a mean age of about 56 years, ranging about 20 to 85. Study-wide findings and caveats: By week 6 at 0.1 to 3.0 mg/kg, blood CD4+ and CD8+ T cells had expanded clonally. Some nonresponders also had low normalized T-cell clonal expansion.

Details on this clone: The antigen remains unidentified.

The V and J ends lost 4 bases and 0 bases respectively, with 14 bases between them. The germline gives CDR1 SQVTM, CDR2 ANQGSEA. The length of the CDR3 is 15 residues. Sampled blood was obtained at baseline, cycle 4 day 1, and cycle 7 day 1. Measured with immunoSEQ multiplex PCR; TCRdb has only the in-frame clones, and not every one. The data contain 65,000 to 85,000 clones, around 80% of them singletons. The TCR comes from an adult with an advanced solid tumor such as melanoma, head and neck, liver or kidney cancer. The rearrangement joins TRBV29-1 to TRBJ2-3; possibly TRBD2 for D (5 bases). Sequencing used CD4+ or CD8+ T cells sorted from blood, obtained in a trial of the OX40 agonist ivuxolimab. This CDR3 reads CSVAEPRGSTDTQYF. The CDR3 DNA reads TGCAGCGTTGCGGAACCTCGGGGTAGCACAGATACGCAGTATTTT.